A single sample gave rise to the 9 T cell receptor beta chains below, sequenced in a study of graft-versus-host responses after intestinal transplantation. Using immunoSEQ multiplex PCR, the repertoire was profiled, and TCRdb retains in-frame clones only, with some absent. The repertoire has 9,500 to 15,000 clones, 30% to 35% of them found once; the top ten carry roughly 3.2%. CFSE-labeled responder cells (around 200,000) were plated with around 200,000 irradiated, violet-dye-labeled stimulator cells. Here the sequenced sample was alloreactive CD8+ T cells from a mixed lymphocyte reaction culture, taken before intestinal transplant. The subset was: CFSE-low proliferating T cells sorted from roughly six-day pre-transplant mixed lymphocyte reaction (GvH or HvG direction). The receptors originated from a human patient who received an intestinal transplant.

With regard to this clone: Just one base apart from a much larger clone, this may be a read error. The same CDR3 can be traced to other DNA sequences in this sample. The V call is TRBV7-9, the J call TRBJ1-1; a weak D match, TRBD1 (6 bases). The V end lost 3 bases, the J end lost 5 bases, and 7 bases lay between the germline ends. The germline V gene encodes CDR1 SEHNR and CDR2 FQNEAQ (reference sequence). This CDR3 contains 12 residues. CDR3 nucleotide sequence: TGTGCCAGCAGCTTGAGGGGGACTGAAGCTTTCTTT. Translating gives CASSLRGTEAFF.

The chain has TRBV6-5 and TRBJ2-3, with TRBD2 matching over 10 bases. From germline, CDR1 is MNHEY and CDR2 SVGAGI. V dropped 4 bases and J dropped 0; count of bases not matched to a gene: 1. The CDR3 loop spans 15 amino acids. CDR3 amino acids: CASSLLAGSTDTQYF. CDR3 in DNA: TGTGCCAGCAGTTTACTAGCGGGGAGCACAGATACGCAGTATTTT.

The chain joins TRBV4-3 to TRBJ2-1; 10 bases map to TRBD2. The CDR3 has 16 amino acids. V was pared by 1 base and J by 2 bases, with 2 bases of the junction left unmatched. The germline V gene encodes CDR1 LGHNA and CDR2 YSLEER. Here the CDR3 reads CASSQGGLAAYNEQFF. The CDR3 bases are TGCGCCAGCAGCCAAGGAGGACTAGCGGCCTACAATGAGCAGTTCTTC.

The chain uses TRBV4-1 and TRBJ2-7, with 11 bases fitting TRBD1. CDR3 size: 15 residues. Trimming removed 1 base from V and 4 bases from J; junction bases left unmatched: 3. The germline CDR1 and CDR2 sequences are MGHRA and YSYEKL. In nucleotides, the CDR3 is TGCGCCAGCAGCCAAGTTTGGGACAGGGGGTACGAGCAGTACTTC. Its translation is CASSQVWDRGYEQYF.

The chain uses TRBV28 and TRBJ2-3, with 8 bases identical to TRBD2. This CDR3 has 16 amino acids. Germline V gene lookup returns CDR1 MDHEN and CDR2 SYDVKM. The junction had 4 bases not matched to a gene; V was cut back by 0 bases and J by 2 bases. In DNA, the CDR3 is TGTGCCAGCAGTTTATGGACTAGCGCAAACACAGATACGCAGTATTTT. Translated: CASSLWTSANTDTQYF.

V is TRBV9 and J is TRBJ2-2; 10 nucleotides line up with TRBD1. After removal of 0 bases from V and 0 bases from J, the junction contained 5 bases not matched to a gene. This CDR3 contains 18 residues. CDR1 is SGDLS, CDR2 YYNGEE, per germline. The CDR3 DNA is TGTGCCAGCAGCGTAGTGGTGGGGACAGGGGCGAACACCGGGGAGCTGTTTTTT. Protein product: CASSVVVGTGANTGELFF.

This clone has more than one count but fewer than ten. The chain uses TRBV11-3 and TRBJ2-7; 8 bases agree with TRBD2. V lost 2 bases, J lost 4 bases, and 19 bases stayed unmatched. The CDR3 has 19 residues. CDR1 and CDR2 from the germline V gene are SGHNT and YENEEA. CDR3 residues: CASSLKLRREAPGRYEQYF. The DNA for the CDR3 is TGTGCCAGCAGCTTAAAGCTCAGGCGGGAGGCACCGGGGCGGTACGAGCAGTACTTC.

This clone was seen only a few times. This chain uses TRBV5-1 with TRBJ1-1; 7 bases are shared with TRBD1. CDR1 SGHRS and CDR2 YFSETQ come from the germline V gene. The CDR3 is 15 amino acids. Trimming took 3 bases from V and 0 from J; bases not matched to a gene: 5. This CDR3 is CASSSWGQMNTEAFF. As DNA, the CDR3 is TGCGCCAGCAGCTCATGGGGACAGATGAACACTGAAGCTTTCTTT.

The CDR3 DNA sequence: TGTGCCAGCAGTTACGCCATTTCCTACGAGCAGTACTTC. Translation gives CASSYAISYEQYF. The chain carries TRBV6-5 and TRBJ2-7; D uncertain. The CDR3 length is 13 residues. CDR1 is MNHEY and CDR2 is SVGAGI in the germline V gene. Deletions cut 2 bases from V and 1 base from J, with 6 bases between.